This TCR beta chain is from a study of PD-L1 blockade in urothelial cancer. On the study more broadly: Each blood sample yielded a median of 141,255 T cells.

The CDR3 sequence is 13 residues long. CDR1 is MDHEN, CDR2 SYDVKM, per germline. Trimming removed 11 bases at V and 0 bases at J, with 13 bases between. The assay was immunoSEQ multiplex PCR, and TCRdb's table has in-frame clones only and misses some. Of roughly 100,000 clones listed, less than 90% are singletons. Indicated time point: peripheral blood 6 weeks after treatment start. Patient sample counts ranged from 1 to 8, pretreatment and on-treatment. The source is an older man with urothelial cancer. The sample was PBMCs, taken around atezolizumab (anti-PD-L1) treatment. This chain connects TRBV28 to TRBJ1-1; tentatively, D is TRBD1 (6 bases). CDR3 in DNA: TGTGCCGTACAGGGACTAATGAACACTGAAGCTTTCTTT. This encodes CAVQGLMNTEAFF.